This T cell receptor beta chain was profiled in a study of OX40 agonist ivuxolimab in advanced cancers. Between the trimmed V and J ends, which lost 6 bases and 6 bases, there was a span of 11 bases. Germline V CDR1 and CDR2: MGHRA, YSYEKL. The CDR3 extends over 12 amino acids. Sequencing used immunoSEQ multiplex PCR; TCRdb keeps in-frame clones, though not all of them. The table lists almost 15,000 clones, more than 75% of them singletons. The starting material was CD4+ or CD8+ T cells sorted from blood, obtained in a trial of the OX40 agonist ivuxolimab. This receptor was identified in an adult with an advanced solid tumor such as melanoma, head and neck, liver or kidney cancer. This chain links TRBV4-1 with TRBJ1-1, with D unresolved. The CDR3 DNA reads TGCGCCAGCAGTCGTGGCACGCCTGAAGCTTTCTTT. It codes for CASSRGTPEAFF.